This record covers a single TCR beta chain. This clonotype was picked up many times. No antigen is known for it. No base qualities exist here, and no much larger clone lies one base off it. The listed sequencing device is Illumina HiSeq 1500. The public reads were quality trimmed at Q25 with fastp and then assembled into clones with MiXCR by TCRdb, keeping productive beta chains. Records with the same CDR3 protein are collapsed into one entry carrying the most frequent genes and DNA. The sample contains approximately 730,000 distinct CDR3 sequences, roughly 30% of them found a single time. In total, the top ten clones hold approximately 18% of the sample. The sample belongs to a study of T cell repertoires in cytomegalovirus infection (dated by TCRdb to between 2019 and 2020). For context, the study as a whole: Alongside well-studied HLA-B-restricted epitopes, the peptide stimulations were aimed at recently identified HLA-C-restricted CMV epitopes, whose presentation resists viral immunomodulation. Donor HLA type was relevant to the analysis, as public TCR beta signatures indicated carriage of CMV infection together with the matching HLA type.

Broad study findings and their caveats: The ex vivo response was dominated by HLA-C-restricted CMV-specific TCR beta clonotypes, which also provided the single most frequent clonotype in two of eight donors. In both this cohort and an independent cohort of some 380 donors, the cumulative frequency of public TCR beta family members distinguished carriers of CMV infection plus the relevant HLA type.

The germline V gene sets CDR1 to SGHTA and CDR2 to FQGNSA. V drops 1 base and J drops 4 bases, leaving 11 bases in between. The CDR3 holds 15 amino acids from the cysteine to the phenylalanine. Only the CDR3 portion is preserved as DNA: 45 bases, with reading frame beginning at the first base. The treatment or condition label corresponds to: in vitro stimulation with specific CMV peptide epitopes to enrich CMV-specific T cells. The material was cultured PBMCs, obtained from culture after CMV antigen stimulation. The rearrangement joined TRBV7-2 to TRBJ1-3; D gene: possibly TRBD1, on 5 matching bases. This clonotype was obtained from a human donor in good health (CMV status not recorded). Some clones in this sample may be carry-over from other donors' samples. The CDR3 sequence is CASSLDPGQGNTIYF. The DNA reads TGTGCCAGCAGCTTAGACCCAGGGCAAGGAAACACCATATATTTT.